A single sample is the source of the 19 T cell receptor beta chains below, sequenced in a study of cytomegalovirus exposure and HLA in healthy donors. 60 Vbeta and 13 Jbeta primers were used in PCR. The data were produced by immunoSEQ multiplex PCR, yet TCRdb's version contains in-frame clones alone and is incomplete. The sample lists more than 60,000 clones, roughly 82% occurring once. The sequenced sample consisted of PBMCs. The source is a man in his 70s in good health and CMV-seropositive.

This rearrangement joins TRBV18 to TRBJ2-6; perhaps TRBD1 as D (6 bases). The CDR3 sequence is 16 residues long. Germline values: CDR1 KGHSH, CDR2 LQKENI. The V gene lost 2 bases and the J gene lost 4 bases, with 12 bases spanning the gap. The chain's CDR3 is CASSPTQGPGANVLTF. CDR3 DNA: TGTGCCAGCTCACCAACTCAGGGGCCCGGGGCCAACGTCCTGACTTTC.

The V and J genes are TRBV18 and TRBJ2-3, with 9 bases identical to TRBD1. Germline assignment: CDR1 KGHSH and CDR2 LQKENI. The CDR3 spans 15 residues. Losses at the gene ends were 2 bases for V and 6 bases for J; bases not matched to a gene: 6. The CDR3 protein is CASSPEQGASDTQYF. The CDR3, as DNA: TGTGCCAGCTCACCAGAACAGGGGGCATCTGATACGCAGTATTTT.

The J gene is TRBJ1-4, the V gene TRBV6-5; D is ambiguous. The CDR3 spans 15 residues. Germline V gene sequence: CDR1 MNHEY, CDR2 SVGAGI. Trimming removed 3 bases at V and 0 bases at J, with 8 bases between. CDR3 in amino acids: CASSYLVATNEKLFF. For the CDR3, the DNA is TGTGCCAGCAGTTATTTGGTAGCAACTAATGAAAAACTGTTTTTT.

The chain is built from TRBV6-1 and TRBJ2-1; 11 bases are a match to TRBD2. Germline CDR1 MNHNS, CDR2 SASEGT. There are 15 residues in the CDR3. The J segment lost 6 bases and the V segment lost 4 bases, leaving 5 bases of the junction unmatched. The CDR3: CASSAGTSGANEQFF. In DNA form, the CDR3 reads TGTGCCAGCAGTGCCGGGACTAGCGGTGCCAATGAGCAGTTCTTC.

The V gene is TRBV19, the J gene TRBJ1-4; TRBD1 agrees at 10 bases. Trimming removed 7 bases from V and 6 bases from J; junction bases left unmatched: 5. The CDR3 consists of 14 residues. Germline assignment: CDR1 LNHDA and CDR2 SQIVND (reference sequence). The CDR3 coding sequence is TGTGCCAGTATCGCCGGGACAGGGGATGAAAAACTGTTTTTT. Its protein is CASIAGTGDEKLFF. The full variable domain, in which reference TRBV19 and TRBJ1-4 provide the parts outside the CDR3, is DGGITQSPKYLFRKEGQNVTLSCEQNLNHDAMYWYRQDPGQGLRLIYYSQIVNDFQKGDIAEGYSVSREKKESFPLTVTSAQKNPTAFYLCASIAGTGDEKLFFGSGTQLSVL.

V gene TRBV6-5 combines with J gene TRBJ2-1; no reliable D call. CDR3 length: 16 amino acids. The germline gives CDR1 MNHEY, CDR2 SVGAGI. The germline V and J ends were trimmed by 0 bases and 5 bases, with 14 bases remaining between them. The CDR3 here is CASSYSQLLFHNEQFF. DNA of the CDR3: TGTGCCAGCAGTTACTCACAGCTTCTCTTCCACAATGAGCAGTTCTTC.

The genes are TRBV5-8 and TRBJ1-1; TRBD1 is a possible D gene (5 bases). The V and J ends lost 0 bases and 1 base respectively, with 7 bases between them. The germline V gene encodes CDR1 SGHTS and CDR2 YDEGEE. This CDR3 has 14 residues. CDR3 protein: CASSLVGANTEAFF. CDR3 DNA: TGTGCCAGCAGCTTGGTAGGGGCGAACACTGAAGCTTTCTTT.

As regards this clone: Mismatch with germline at one junction end may stem from a read error. This chain links TRBV7-7 with TRBJ2-5; a possible D gene is TRBD2 (5 bases). Per the germline V gene, CDR1 is SSHAT and CDR2 is FNYEAQ (reference sequence). The CDR3 totals 15 residues. The CDR3 sequence is CASSQSASHQETQYF. The CDR3 DNA sequence: TGTGCTAGCAGCCAGTCAGCTAGCCACCAAGAGACCCAGTACTTC. Supplemented by reference TRBV7-7 and TRBJ2-5, the full variable domain reads GAGVSQSPRYKVTKRGQDVTLRCDPISSHATLYWYQQALGQGPEFLTYFNYEAQPDKSGLPSDRFSAERPEGSISTLTIQRTEQRDSAMYRCASSQSASHQETQYFGPGTRLLVL.

The chain couples TRBV12-2 to TRBJ2-1; TRBD1 is taken as the D call from the table, unchecked against the DNA. TRBV12-2 represents a pseudogene. The CDR3 has 14 amino acids. Written as DNA, the CDR3 is TGTGCAAGTCGCTTAGGGTTAGGGGGCAATGAGCAGTTCTTC. Encoded protein: CASRLGLGGNEQFF.

The chain employs TRBV18 and TRBJ1-2; D is uncertain. Germline V CDR1 and CDR2: KGHSH, LQKENI. This CDR3 is 12 amino acids long. V was pared by 6 bases and J by 8 bases, with 13 bases between. CDR3 region: CASSSGESGYTF. Written as DNA, the CDR3 is TGTGCCAGCTCCTCCGGGGAGTCGGGCTACACCTTC.

The gene calls are TRBV5-1 and TRBJ1-1; TRBD1 matches at 7 bases. V shed 4 bases, J shed 11 bases, and the junction held 8 bases outside the gene matches. This CDR3 is built from 12 residues. Germline-derived CDR1 and CDR2 are SGHRS and YFSETQ. Here the CDR3 DNA reads TGCGCCAGCAGCCCCGGGACAGTCGAGGCTTTCTTT. Its protein product is CASSPGTVEAFF.

The chain recombines TRBV18 with TRBJ2-5; tentatively, D is TRBD2 (7 bases). The germline V and J ends were trimmed by 1 base and 5 bases, with 11 bases remaining between them. Germline CDR1 is KGHSH and CDR2 is LQKENI. The CDR3 length is 14 residues. The CDR3 coding sequence is TGTGCCAGCTCACCACGGGGGGGCTTGGAGACCCAGTACTTC. Residues: CASSPRGGLETQYF.

CDR3 nucleotide sequence: TGTGCCAGCGCAACTAGTTCCAATGAGCAGTTCTTC. Translating it yields CASATSSNEQFF. V is TRBV7-6 and J is TRBJ2-1, with TRBD2 as a possible D gene (5 bases). The V end was cut by 8 bases, the J end by 6 bases, with 11 bases between. The CDR3 is 12 residues long. Germline assignment: CDR1 SGHVS and CDR2 FNYEAQ.

V usage is TRBV18 and J usage is TRBJ2-5; D gene ambiguous. Trimming removed 3 bases from V and 2 bases from J, with 16 bases in between. Germline CDR1 KGHSH, CDR2 LQKENI. This CDR3 spans 16 amino acids. CDR3 residues: CASSPFATGTQETQYF. CDR3 DNA sequence: TGTGCCAGCTCACCCTTTGCGACTGGAACTCAAGAGACCCAGTACTTC.

The DNA for the CDR3 is TGTGCCACCGCAGGCCCCGGCGTCGGGGAGCTGTTTTTT. Translation gives CATAGPGVGELFF. The chain links TRBV2 to TRBJ2-2; the D is unclear. Germline V gives CDR1 SNHLY, CDR2 FYNNEI. The length of the CDR3 is 13 residues. V lost 10 bases and J 7 bases, leaving 16 bases between the germline ends.

The CDR3 DNA sequence: TGTGCCTGGAGTGTTGGACTAGCGGGGCCCGCGGAGACCCAGTACTTC. Translation: CAWSVGLAGPAETQYF. The chain links TRBV30 to TRBJ2-5; 12 bases are shared with TRBD2. This CDR3 contains 16 residues. Trimming took 0 bases from V and 5 from J; bases not matched to a gene: 7. Germline V gene sequence: CDR1 GTSNPN, CDR2 SVGIG (reference sequence).

The chain carries TRBV5-4 and TRBJ2-7; TRBD2 matches at 8 bases. The germline V gene has CDR1 SGHNT and CDR2 YYREEE (reference sequence). The length of the CDR3 is 15 residues. V lost 1 base to trimming and J lost 2 bases; unmatched junction nucleotides: 5. This CDR3 reads CASSLQGGGPYEQYF. Written as DNA, the CDR3 is TGTGCCAGCAGCTTGCAGGGCGGGGGGCCCTACGAGCAGTACTTC.

The chain combines TRBV6-5 with TRBJ2-7, with TRBD1 matching over 8 bases. The CDR3 has 16 residues. Germline CDR1 reads MNHEY; CDR2 reads SVGAGI. V was pared by 0 bases and J by 4 bases, with 8 bases of the junction left unmatched. The CDR3 sequence is CASSYSWQGAGYEQYF. CDR3 bases: TGTGCCAGCAGTTACTCGTGGCAGGGGGCGGGGTACGAGCAGTACTTC.

This clone was detected a few times. The chain combines TRBV28 with TRBJ1-2; maybe TRBD1 (6 bases). The germline V and J ends were trimmed by 5 bases and 7 bases, with 17 bases remaining between them. Per germline, CDR1 MDHEN and CDR2 SYDVKM. This CDR3 has 14 residues. The DNA for the CDR3 is TGTGCCAGCAGTAAAGACAGGCCCCAGTCTGGCTACACCTTC. Encoded protein: CASSKDRPQSGYTF.